The next 18 T cell receptor beta chains were all read from a single sample in a study of Graves' ophthalmopathy and Graves' hyperthyroidism. Amplification of the TCR beta CDR3 regions used RNA transcripts (as template). RT-PCR in the first round used HTBI primers; a second-round multiplex PCR followed. TCRdb itself ran the multiplex PCR reads through MiXCR, one entry per CDR3 protein. The table has roughly 610,000 distinct CDR3 sequences, over 20% seen once. Source material: peripheral blood. Every receptor here comes from a woman aged 18 to 35 with stable Graves' hyperthyroidism. Some clones in this sample may be carry-over from other donors' samples.

This clonotype has ten or more counts. The J gene is TRBJ2-5, the V gene TRBV27, with D possibly TRBD1 on 5 matching bases. V lost 2 bases to trimming and J lost 8 bases, with 15 bases between them. This CDR3 has 14 amino acids. Germline CDR1 and CDR2: MNHEY and SMNVEV (reference sequence). The CDR3 coding sequence is TGTGCCAGCAGTTTAATGGGGCCCGATGACACCCAGTACTTC. It codes for CASSLMGPDDTQYF.

The sample holds a few counts of this clonotype. The chain recombines TRBV27 with TRBJ2-2; 7 bases fit TRBD2. This CDR3 spans 14 amino acids. Germline V gene lookup returns CDR1 MNHEY and CDR2 SMNVEV (reference sequence). After removal of 3 bases from V and 6 bases from J, the junction contained 4 bases not matched to a gene. Here the CDR3 reads CASSFGTNPGELFF. Written as DNA, the CDR3 is TGTGCCAGCAGTTTTGGGACTAATCCCGGGGAGCTGTTTTTT.

This sequence joins TRBV7-8 and TRBJ2-7; 9 bases map to TRBD1. Germline V lookup: CDR1 SGHVS, CDR2 FQNEAQ. V was clipped by 0 bases and J by 5 bases; unmatched bases: 5. The CDR3 is 15 amino acids. Here the CDR3 DNA reads TGTGCCAGCAGCTTAGCGGGACAGGGATACGACGAGCAGTACTTC. Translated, it gives CASSLAGQGYDEQYF.

This clonotype was observed at least ten times. The rearrangement joins TRBV7-2 to TRBJ1-2, with D uncertain. V lost 1 base and J lost 1, with 7 bases in between. The CDR3 consists of 14 residues. Germline CDR1 and CDR2: SGHTA and FQGNSA. CDR3 amino acids: CASSLERLNYGYTF. In nucleotides, the CDR3 is TGTGCCAGCAGCTTAGAACGGCTTAACTATGGCTACACCTTC.

This clonotype was counted between two and nine times. The V and J genes are TRBV5-5 and TRBJ1-1; TRBD1 might be the D (5 bases). Per germline, CDR1 SGHKS and CDR2 YYEKEE (reference sequence). Deletions cut 6 bases from V and 0 bases from J, with 15 bases between. The CDR3 covers 15 residues. The CDR3 sequence: CASKLDRNLNTEAFF. The CDR3 DNA reads TGTGCCAGCAAATTAGACAGAAACTTGAACACTGAAGCTTTCTTT.

This clonotype has at least ten counts. One end of the junction is discordant with germline, which a read error may explain. The V gene is TRBV6-5, the J gene TRBJ1-3; D is uncertain. CDR3 length equals 13 residues. CDR1 and CDR2 (germline): MNHEY, SVGAGI. The CDR3 here is CPRRRSLGNTIYF. The CDR3 DNA reads as TGTCCCAGACGAAGATCTTTGGGAAACACCATATATTTT.

This clonotype came up many times. J is TRBJ1-2 and V is TRBV29-1, with D possibly TRBD1 on 5 matching bases. CDR3 length: 13 residues. Germline-derived CDR1 and CDR2 are SQVTM and ANQGSEA. Trimming left V 4 bases short and J 3 bases short, with 12 bases between. For the CDR3, the DNA is TGCAGCGTTGTCGGCGGGGGGGACTATGGCTACACCTTC. Translating it yields CSVVGGGDYGYTF.

This clonotype was seen at least ten times. The junction departs from germline at one end; a sequencing error may be responsible. The CDR3 bases are TGTGCCAGCAGTTACTCGTGGGACAGTCAAAACATTAAGTACTTC. This gives the protein CASSYSWDSQNIKYF. The chain employs TRBV6-5 and TRBJ2-4, with 7 bases lining up with TRBD1. This CDR3 has 15 amino acids. Germline V lookup: CDR1 MNHEY, CDR2 SVGAGI.

This clonotype came up many times. The chain carries TRBV20-1 and TRBJ2-7, with 9 positions matching TRBD2. This CDR3 is 13 amino acids long. V dropped 4 bases and J dropped 6; count of bases not matched to a gene: 7. Germline V CDR1 and CDR2: DFQATT, SNEGSKA (reference sequence). CDR3 region: CSANGLAYGEQYF. CDR3 DNA sequence: TGCAGTGCTAATGGACTAGCGTACGGCGAGCAGTACTTC.

There are many counts of this clonotype. V is TRBV12-3 or TRBV12-4 and J is TRBJ2-3, with 9 bases that match TRBD1. The CDR3 runs to 14 residues. The V and J ends lost 5 bases and 3 bases, in that order; junction bases with no gene match: 3. CDR3 protein: CASSTGQGTDTQYF. The CDR3 DNA follows: TGTGCCAGCAGTACGGGACAGGGTACAGATACGCAGTATTTT.

This clonotype has more than one count but fewer than ten. This sequence joins TRBV12-3 or TRBV12-4 and TRBJ2-7; 11 nucleotides match TRBD1. The ends lost 6 bases at V and 6 bases at J; junction bases unmatched: 7. The CDR3 consists of 14 residues. CDR3 in amino acids: CASSFGTGGFEQYF. In nucleotides, the CDR3 is TGTGCCAGCAGCTTTGGGACAGGGGGATTCGAGCAGTACTTC.

This clonotype has a count of ten or more. This rearrangement joins TRBV12-3 or TRBV12-4 to TRBJ2-2; D not resolved. The CDR3 is made up of 11 amino acids. V was shortened by 11 bases and J by 1 base, with 5 bases between the two germline ends. The DNA of the CDR3 is TGTGCCTCCCTGAACACCGGGGAGCTGTTTTTT. Translated: CASLNTGELFF.

This clonotype was found many times. This chain connects TRBV3-1 to TRBJ1-2; weak D call: TRBD1 (5 bases). Per germline, CDR1 LGHDT and CDR2 YNNKEL (reference sequence). The length of the CDR3 is 14 residues. Deletions cut 3 bases from V and 4 bases from J, with 12 bases between. The CDR3 sequence: CASSHETAVYGYTF. The CDR3 DNA reads as TGTGCCAGCAGCCATGAGACAGCGGTCTATGGCTACACCTTC.

The chain employs TRBV20-1 and TRBJ2-4, with D perhaps TRBD2 (6 bases). The CDR3 has 15 amino acids. The germline V and J ends were trimmed by 6 bases and 0 bases, with 15 bases remaining between them. From germline, CDR1 is DFQATT and CDR2 SNEGSKA (reference sequence). The CDR3 nucleotides are TGCAGTGCCGGGGGAGGTGCCATAGCCAAAAACATTCAGTACTTC. As protein: CSAGGGAIAKNIQYF.

This clonotype was observed many times. The rearrangement links TRBV20-1 to TRBJ2-5; 9 bases agree with TRBD1. Germline assignment: CDR1 DFQATT and CDR2 SNEGSKA (reference sequence). CDR3 length: 15 residues. The V and J ends lost 5 bases and 4 bases, in that order; junction bases with no gene match: 11. Here the CDR3 reads CSARDREIWAETQYF. CDR3 nucleotides: TGCAGTGCTCGGGACAGGGAGATTTGGGCAGAGACCCAGTACTTC.

This clonotype was found many times. This chain links TRBV6-5 with TRBJ2-5, with 11 bases identical to TRBD1. V lost 2 bases and J lost 1; bases outside the gene matches: 0. Germline-derived CDR1 and CDR2 are MNHEY and SVGAGI. This CDR3 comprises 15 residues. The CDR3 DNA sequence: TGTGCCAGCAGTTACGGGACAGGGGGCCAAGAGACCCAGTACTTC. Its protein is CASSYGTGGQETQYF.

Many counts were recorded for this clonotype. The chain recombines TRBV6-5 with TRBJ1-1; no clear D. The germline CDR1 and CDR2 sequences are MNHEY and SVGAGI. V was pared by 1 base and J by 4 bases, with 13 bases between. There are 15 residues in the CDR3. CDR3 in amino acids: CASSYFPPSLTEAFF. DNA for the CDR3: TGTGCCAGCAGTTACTTTCCCCCCTCGCTCACTGAAGCTTTCTTT.

The table lists this clonotype with many counts. The rearrangement joins TRBV7-2 to TRBJ1-1; no reliable D call. V was pared by 3 bases and J by 1 base, with 9 bases between. The CDR3 has 14 amino acids. Germline assignment: CDR1 SGHTA and CDR2 FQGNSA. This chain's CDR3 is CASSFPSGNTEAFF. CDR3 nucleotides: TGTGCCAGCAGCTTCCCTTCAGGGAACACTGAAGCTTTCTTT.